This is a list of T cell receptor beta chains from one sample in a study of blood T cells in healthy people across ages. TCRdb reprocessed the 5' RACE reads with MiXCR, giving one entry per CDR3 protein. Of about 1,500,000 distinct CDR3 sequences detected, around 42% appear once; the ten largest clones hold approximately 7.9%. The source material was blood. The receptors come from a woman aged 18 to 35 in good health. CDR3s leave out the opening cysteine and the closing phenylalanine or tryptophan. Each record gives: D gene, V gene, J gene, CDR3 protein. A D gene is named only where the DNA matches it firmly.

D gene: -
V gene: TRBV20-1
J gene: -
CDR3 protein: SASFVVGYEQY

D gene: -
V gene: TRBV10-2
J gene: TRBJ2-1
CDR3 protein: ASSEAGGRWDEQF

D gene: TRBD1
V gene: TRBV20-1
J gene: TRBJ1-2
CDR3 protein: SAPGQGASGGYT

D gene: -
V gene: TRBV29-1
J gene: TRBJ1-1
CDR3 protein: SSSDGPFLENTEAF

D gene: -
V gene: TRBV5-6
J gene: TRBJ2-5
CDR3 protein: ASSWRETGREETQY

D gene: TRBD2
V gene: TRBV7-2
J gene: TRBJ2-3
CDR3 protein: ASSLGLAGVGSDTQY

D gene: TRBD1
V gene: TRBV5-1
J gene: TRBJ2-7
CDR3 protein: ASSLRQGDSYEQY

D gene: -
V gene: TRBV10-3
J gene: TRBJ2-7
CDR3 protein: AISGSVGGYEQY

D gene: -
V gene: TRBV20-1
J gene: TRBJ1-1
CDR3 protein: SAREGGVAF

D gene: TRBD1
V gene: TRBV4-1
J gene: TRBJ1-1
CDR3 protein: ASSQWTGGSTEAF

D gene: TRBD1
V gene: TRBV28
J gene: TRBJ2-3
CDR3 protein: ASSWAGQGAGDTQY

D gene: -
V gene: TRBV29-1
J gene: TRBJ1-2
CDR3 protein: SVDEPAANYGYT

D gene: TRBD1
V gene: TRBV6-6
J gene: TRBJ2-1
CDR3 protein: ASSSGTGDATYNEQF

D gene: TRBD1
V gene: TRBV6-6
J gene: TRBJ2-5
CDR3 protein: ASSIGTGGIIVETQY

D gene: TRBD1
V gene: TRBV20-1
J gene: TRBJ1-2
CDR3 protein: SARGGTGNFYGYT

D gene: -
V gene: TRBV7-9
J gene: -
CDR3 protein: ASSLGSSYNEQY

D gene: -
V gene: TRBV25-1
J gene: TRBJ2-1
CDR3 protein: ASSELVLTTYNEQF

D gene: -
V gene: TRBV6-1
J gene: TRBJ1-1
CDR3 protein: ASTWGFRAF

D gene: TRBD1
V gene: TRBV4-1
J gene: TRBJ1-2
CDR3 protein: ASSQENRGKGYT

D gene: -
V gene: TRBV2
J gene: TRBJ2-1
CDR3 protein: ASSSPGGPEQF

D gene: -
V gene: TRBV9
J gene: TRBJ2-6
CDR3 protein: ASSVTTSGANVLT

D gene: TRBD1
V gene: TRBV20-1
J gene: TRBJ1-1
CDR3 protein: STRDRGNTEAF

D gene: TRBD2
V gene: TRBV3-1
J gene: TRBJ2-3
CDR3 protein: ASSPRAGSLNTDTQY

D gene: -
V gene: TRBV6-1
J gene: TRBJ1-4
CDR3 protein: ASSNTRAAEEKLF

D gene: -
V gene: TRBV7-8
J gene: TRBJ1-1
CDR3 protein: ASTLQGQVTEAF

D gene: -
V gene: TRBV10-3
J gene: TRBJ1-2
CDR3 protein: AIRGAGDHYGYT

D gene: -
V gene: TRBV5-6
J gene: TRBJ2-3
CDR3 protein: ASSLDPVPSTDTQY

D gene: TRBD2
V gene: TRBV6-9
J gene: TRBJ2-1
CDR3 protein: ASSSGCGRAHEQF

D gene: -
V gene: TRBV27
J gene: TRBJ2-7
CDR3 protein: ASGSLGRAQGEQY

D gene: TRBD1
V gene: TRBV20-1
J gene: TRBJ1-1
CDR3 protein: SARGQGATEAF

D gene: -
V gene: TRBV27
J gene: TRBJ2-3
CDR3 protein: ASAAWDTQY

D gene: TRBD1
V gene: TRBV7-9
J gene: TRBJ2-1
CDR3 protein: ASRLTQGVTYNEQF

D gene: -
V gene: TRBV12-3/TRBV12-4
J gene: TRBJ2-1
CDR3 protein: ASSLLVGDEQF

D gene: -
V gene: TRBV24-1
J gene: TRBJ1-2
CDR3 protein: ATSDALGGNNYGYT

D gene: -
V gene: TRBV4-1
J gene: TRBJ2-7
CDR3 protein: ASSPRAGALHEQY

D gene: -
V gene: TRBV4-1
J gene: TRBJ2-1
CDR3 protein: ASSQDIGQRQF

D gene: -
V gene: TRBV20-1
J gene: TRBJ1-1
CDR3 protein: SARDTGNTEAF

D gene: TRBD1
V gene: TRBV10-3
J gene: TRBJ1-2
CDR3 protein: AISESTQGADKGYGYT

D gene: -
V gene: TRBV6-6
J gene: -
CDR3 protein: ASSYLRGSSSYNEQY

D gene: -
V gene: TRBV4-2
J gene: TRBJ1-5
CDR3 protein: ASSHPSGDSNQPQH

D gene: -
V gene: TRBV20-1
J gene: TRBJ1-6
CDR3 protein: SAHSGSSYNSPLH

D gene: TRBD1
V gene: TRBV2
J gene: TRBJ2-7
CDR3 protein: ASRGTGGFSYEQY

D gene: -
V gene: TRBV24-1
J gene: TRBJ2-4
CDR3 protein: ATSDAGHLAKNIQY

D gene: -
V gene: TRBV10-3
J gene: TRBJ2-6
CDR3 protein: AIIGEQGAGANVLT

D gene: -
V gene: TRBV20-1
J gene: TRBJ1-1
CDR3 protein: SPIGGNTEAF

D gene: -
V gene: TRBV20-1
J gene: TRBJ1-2
CDR3 protein: SARLYIPGYGIDYGYT

D gene: TRBD1
V gene: TRBV28
J gene: TRBJ1-5
CDR3 protein: ASRDGQGPRPQH

D gene: -
V gene: TRBV2
J gene: TRBJ1-2
CDR3 protein: ASSTRVFNYGYT

D gene: -
V gene: TRBV10-1
J gene: TRBJ1-1
CDR3 protein: AETGGSEAF

D gene: TRBD2
V gene: TRBV7-2
J gene: -
CDR3 protein: ASSFNLIKREVHEQY

D gene: -
V gene: TRBV20-1
J gene: TRBJ2-3
CDR3 protein: SVQQTSTDTQY